The entry below gives a single T cell receptor beta chain sequence along with its context. Per the study methods: Estimated nucleated cell counts came from reference gene primer amplification. This table comes from immunoSEQ multiplex PCR, and its TCRdb copy is limited to in-frame clones, with some not included. D and trimming were read from the DNA, whereas the V and J calls and clone size are those reported in that table. The sample records around 150,000 clones, 80% to 90% being singletons. The V end lost 7 bases, the J end lost 1 base, and 23 bases lay between the germline ends. CDR1 is LGHNA and CDR2 is YNFKEQ in the germline V gene. The CDR3 contains 17 residues. The data were taken from a study of blood T cell repertoires in COVID-19. Study information: The United States, Italy and Spain supplied acute and convalescent COVID-19 samples. From T cells, B-cell-depleted T cells, or PBMCs came the material, which was cDNA or gDNA.

Sequenced: peripheral blood. The rearrangement uses TRBV4-2 and TRBJ2-7; D is possibly TRBD1 (5 bases). This TCR was sampled from a woman aged 55-70 years with active COVID-19. The CDR3 sequence: CASTRRPTAGRSYEQYF. The DNA of the CDR3 is TGTGCCAGCACCCGAAGGCCGACAGCAGGAAGATCCTACGAGCAGTACTTC.